Shown below are 13 T cell receptor beta chains from a single sample sequenced in a study of T cells in Graves' hyperthyroidism and ophthalmopathy. Amplification of TCR beta CDR3 regions used RNA as the template. Using the HTBI primer set, a first-round RT-PCR was run on the TCR CDR3. TCRdb used MiXCR to reprocess the multiplex PCR reads, holding one entry per CDR3 protein. This table holds hundreds of thousands of distinct CDR3 sequences, about 15% found once. The sample consisted of blood. The receptors were sampled from a woman aged 35 to 49 with Graves' ophthalmopathy.

In its sample, this clonotype was seen many times. The chain is built from TRBV6-1 and TRBJ1-2; D might be TRBD1 (6 bases). CDR1 is MNHNS, CDR2 SASEGT, per germline. The CDR3 is 15 amino acids. V was trimmed by 0 bases and J by 0 bases, leaving 8 bases between them. CDR3: CASSEAGGPNYGYTF. Here the CDR3 DNA reads TGTGCCAGCAGTGAAGCAGGGGGGCCTAACTATGGCTACACCTTC.

J is TRBJ2-7 and V is TRBV24-1; D perhaps matches TRBD1 (5 bases). The CDR3 contains 13 residues. The V end lost 8 bases, the J end lost 1 base, and 11 bases lay between the germline ends. The germline V gene has CDR1 KGHDR and CDR2 SFDVKD. CDR3: CATTGIASYEQYF. The CDR3 coding sequence is TGTGCCACCACAGGGATAGCTTCCTACGAGCAGTACTTC.

Regarding this clonotype: The junction and the germline gene differ at one end; a read error may be behind it. The chain is built from TRBV30 and TRBJ1-1; TRBD1 might be the D (5 bases). CDR1 and CDR2 (germline): GTSNPN, SVGIG (reference sequence). CDR3 size: 15 residues. The chain's CDR3 is CAWLGRRHLGTEASF. The CDR3 bases are TGTGCCTGGTTGGGACGGAGACACTTGGGCACTGAAGCTTCCTTT.

This clonotype was detected many times. The V and J genes are TRBV12-5 and TRBJ1-5; D possibly corresponds to TRBD1 (6 bases). The CDR3 is made up of 16 amino acids. Germline CDR1 is LGHNT and CDR2 is FRNRAP. Trimming pared 4 bases from V and 2 bases from J, leaving 15 bases between. CDR3 nucleotides: TGTGCTAGTGGTTCCTCAACAGGGTTAGGCAATCAGCCCCAGCATTTT. Its translation: CASGSSTGLGNQPQHF.

This clonotype was seen at least ten times. The chain joins TRBV7-8 to TRBJ1-1; no definite D call. CDR3 size: 14 residues. V gave up 7 bases and J gave up 2 bases, with 14 bases separating them. The germline gives CDR1 SGHVS, CDR2 FQNEAQ. CDR3 residues: CASTTGRGNTEAFF. The CDR3 DNA follows: TGTGCCAGCACTACTGGACGGGGAAACACTGAAGCTTTCTTT.

This chain links TRBV19 with TRBJ2-7; perhaps TRBD1 as D (7 bases). Deletions cut 4 bases from V and 2 bases from J, with 12 bases between. From germline, CDR1 is LNHDA and CDR2 SQIVND (reference sequence). The CDR3 runs to 14 residues. The CDR3 reads CASSRTGEAYEQYF. The CDR3, as DNA: TGTGCCAGTAGTAGAACAGGGGAGGCCTACGAGCAGTACTTC.

This clonotype was seen at least ten times. The chain recombines TRBV11-2 with TRBJ2-7; possibly TRBD2 for D (6 bases). Germline V gene lookup returns CDR1 SGHAT and CDR2 FQNNGV. The CDR3 is 13 residues long. V was cut by 4 bases and J by 7 bases, with 14 bases left in between. The DNA for the CDR3 is TGTGCCAGCAGCTCCGACCGGGGGAGGGAGCAGTACTTC. This translates into CASSSDRGREQYF.

The J gene is TRBJ1-1, the V gene TRBV2; 8 nucleotides line up with TRBD1. The CDR3 contains 15 residues. Germline CDR1 reads SNHLY; CDR2 reads FYNNEI. V lost 7 bases and J lost 1; bases outside the gene matches: 8. CDR3 nucleotide sequence: TGTGCCAGCACCGGGACAGGAGGGAAGAACACTGAAGCTTTCTTT. It yields the protein CASTGTGGKNTEAFF.

A few counts support this clonotype. J is TRBJ2-1 and V is TRBV20-1; TRBD2 matches 13 bases. This CDR3 is 15 amino acids long. V shed 1 base, J shed 5 bases, and the junction held 2 bases outside the gene matches. Germline V gives CDR1 DFQATT, CDR2 SNEGSKA (reference sequence). The CDR3 reads CSARGGTSGNNEQFF. In DNA form, the CDR3 reads TGCAGTGCTAGAGGTGGGACTAGCGGGAACAATGAGCAGTTCTTC.

The chain links TRBV4-3 to TRBJ2-5; 10 nucleotides align to TRBD2. CDR3 size: 17 residues. V lost 0 bases to trimming and J lost 5 bases; unmatched junction nucleotides: 9. Germline V gives CDR1 LGHNA, CDR2 YSLEER. The CDR3 region has the DNA TGCGCCAGCAGCCAAGATCCGGCTAGCGGGAGAGGTGAGACCCAGTACTTC. This sequence encodes CASSQDPASGRGETQYF.

V gene TRBV6-5 combines with J gene TRBJ2-7; 8 bases are shared with TRBD1. V was pared by 4 bases and J by 0 bases, with 5 bases of the junction left unmatched. The CDR3 consists of 15 residues. The V gene's germline CDR1 is MNHEY and CDR2 SVGAGI. CDR3 amino acids: CASSSRTGFSYEQYF. DNA of the CDR3: TGTGCCAGCAGTTCTAGGACAGGGTTCTCCTACGAGCAGTACTTC.

This clonotype was counted at least ten times. The CDR3 sequence: CAWSVNRVGGYTF. The CDR3 DNA follows: TGTGCCTGGAGTGTAAACAGGGTCGGTGGCTACACCTTC. The rearrangement links TRBV30 to TRBJ1-2; weak D call: TRBD1 (6 bases). Per germline, CDR1 GTSNPN and CDR2 SVGIG (reference sequence). The CDR3 has 13 residues. The V and J ends lost 0 bases and 7 bases respectively, with 12 bases between them. Drawing the rest from reference TRBV30 and TRBJ1-2, the complete variable domain is SQTIHQWPATLVQPVGSPLSLECTVEGTSNPNLYWYRQAAGRGLQLLFYSVGIGQISSEVPQNLSASRPQDRQFILSSKKLLLSDSGFYLCAWSVNRVGGYTFGSGTRLTVV.

This clonotype has a handful of counts. Mismatch with germline at one junction end may stem from a read error. The rearrangement uses TRBV20-1 and TRBJ2-5; 10 nucleotides line up with TRBD1. CDR1 DFQATT and CDR2 SNEGSKA come from the germline V gene (reference sequence). The CDR3 totals 11 residues. The CDR3 bases are TGCAGGGGGGGGACAGGGGAGACCCAGCACTTC. This encodes CRGGTGETQHF.